This T cell receptor beta chain appears in the sequencing data of a study of blood T cell repertoires in COVID-19. On the study more broadly: Whether acute or convalescent, the COVID-19 samples came from the United States, Italy and Spain. PBMCs, B-cell-depleted T cells, or T cells provided the cDNA or gDNA that made up the material.

The V gene's germline CDR1 is SGDLS and CDR2 YYNGEE. The V and J ends lost 0 bases and 5 bases, in that order; junction bases with no gene match: 5. There are 15 residues in the CDR3. Authors' data handling: How many nucleated cells were present was estimated from reference gene primer amplification. TCRdb's copy holds only in-frame clones and misses some; the assay was immunoSEQ multiplex PCR. The V and J calls and clone size come from that table; D and trimming were worked out from the DNA. The sample has more than 130,000 clones, approximately 80% seen once. This clone was seen only a few times. This sequence originates from a woman aged 80 or over in a cohort sampled during active or convalescent COVID-19. Sequencing used peripheral blood. This rearrangement joins TRBV9 to TRBJ2-7, with 10 nucleotides matching TRBD1. The CDR3 bases are TGTGCCAGCAGCGTAGAGGGACAGGGGAGGAACGAGCAGTACTTC. Its translation: CASSVEGQGRNEQYF.